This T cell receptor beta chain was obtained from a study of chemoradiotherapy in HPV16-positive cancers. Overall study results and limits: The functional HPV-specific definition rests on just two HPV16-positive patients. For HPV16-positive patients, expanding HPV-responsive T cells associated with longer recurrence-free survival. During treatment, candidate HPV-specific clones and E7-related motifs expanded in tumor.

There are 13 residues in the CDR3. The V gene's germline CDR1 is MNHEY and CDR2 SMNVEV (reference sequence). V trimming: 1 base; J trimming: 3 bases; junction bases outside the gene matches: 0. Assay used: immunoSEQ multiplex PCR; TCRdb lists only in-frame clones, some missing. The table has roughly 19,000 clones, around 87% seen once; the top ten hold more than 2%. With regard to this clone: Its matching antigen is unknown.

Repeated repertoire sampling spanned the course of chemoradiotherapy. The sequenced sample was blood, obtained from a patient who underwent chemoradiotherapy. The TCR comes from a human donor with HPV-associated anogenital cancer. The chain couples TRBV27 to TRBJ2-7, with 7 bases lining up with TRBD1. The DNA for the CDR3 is TGTGCCAGCAGTTTATGGACAGGCTACGAGCAGTACTTC. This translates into CASSLWTGYEQYF.